The 7 T cell receptor beta chains below all came from one sample that was sequenced in a study of lymphopenia after photon versus proton radiotherapy. TCRdb keeps only in-frame clones here, not all; method: immunoSEQ multiplex PCR. Of more than 80,000 clones in the sample, about 86% were seen once. The material was peripheral blood, obtained from a patient treated with proton-based radiotherapy. The source is a man aged 55 to 69 with pancreatic cancer.

V usage is TRBV4-2 and J usage is TRBJ2-7, with 7 positions matching TRBD1. The J segment lost 3 bases and the V segment lost 2 bases, leaving 1 base of the junction unmatched. The CDR3 consists of 13 residues. Germline V lookup: CDR1 LGHNA, CDR2 YNFKEQ. Here the CDR3 reads CASSQNRGYEQYF. CDR3 DNA: TGTGCCAGCAGCCAAAACAGGGGCTACGAGCAGTACTTC.

CDR3 loop: CASSGVGGTYGYTF. The CDR3 DNA reads TGTGCCAGTAGTGGCGTGGGGGGGACCTATGGCTACACCTTC. The V and J genes are TRBV19 and TRBJ1-2; D may be TRBD1 (5 bases). The CDR3 is 14 amino acids. V gave up 5 bases and J gave up 4 bases, with 14 bases separating them. Looked up from germline, CDR1 is LNHDA and CDR2 is SQIVND (reference sequence).

The V gene is TRBV7-2, the J gene TRBJ2-1; D is undetermined. Trimming stripped 0 bases from V and 6 bases from J, with 12 bases between. The V gene's germline CDR1 is SGHTA and CDR2 FQGNSA. This CDR3 is built from 15 residues. In DNA form, the CDR3 reads TGTGCCAGCAGCTTAGCGTCCGGATACTTCAATGAGCAGTTCTTC. Residues: CASSLASGYFNEQFF.

This chain links TRBV7-8 with TRBJ2-4, with 10 bases aligning to TRBD1. The CDR3 loop spans 14 amino acids. Per germline, CDR1 SGHVS and CDR2 FQNEAQ. V lost 5 bases, J lost 8 bases, and 6 bases stayed unmatched. The CDR3 bases are TGTGCCAGCAGCCCGGACAGGGGGGAGGACATTCAGTACTTC. It encodes CASSPDRGEDIQYF. Looking up the rest from reference TRBV7-8 and TRBJ2-4 gives the full variable domain: GAGVSQSPRYKVAKRGQDVALRCDPISGHVSLFWYQQALGQGPEFLTYFQNEAQLDKSGLPSDRFFAERPEGSVSTLKIQRTQQEDSAVYLCASSPDRGEDIQYFGAGTRLSVL.

CDR3 nucleotide sequence: TGTGCCAGCAGCCAACAGGGTTATCAGCCCCAGCATTTT. As protein: CASSQQGYQPQHF. The gene calls are TRBV6-1 and TRBJ1-5; tentatively, D is TRBD1 (6 bases). Per germline, CDR1 MNHNS and CDR2 SASEGT. The V gene lost 6 bases and the J gene lost 5 bases, with 11 bases spanning the gap. This CDR3 region has 13 residues.

This clone occurred a few times. The chain couples TRBV7-2 to TRBJ2-7; 7 nucleotides match TRBD2. The junction had 2 bases not matched to a gene; V was cut back by 3 bases and J by 3 bases. Germline lookup yields CDR1 SGHTA and CDR2 FQGNSA. The CDR3 sequence is 13 residues long. The CDR3 loop is CASSLWGGYEQYF. The CDR3 DNA is TGTGCCAGCAGCTTGTGGGGGGGCTACGAGCAGTACTTC.

This rearrangement joins TRBV27 to TRBJ2-1, with 9 bases aligning to TRBD1. There are 14 residues in the CDR3. The trim removed 7 bases at V and 8 bases at J, leaving 9 bases unmatched. Per germline, CDR1 MNHEY and CDR2 SMNVEV (reference sequence). This chain's CDR3 is CASTRTGVVDEQFF. As DNA, the CDR3 is TGTGCCAGCACCCGGACAGGGGTGGTCGATGAGCAGTTCTTC.